This T cell receptor beta chain appears in the sequencing data of a study of vaccination and CD4 T cells after COVID-19. Study information: The stimulus for the cells was overlapping spike peptides derived from SARS-CoV-2, HCoV-NL63, HCoV-OC43 and HCoV-229E. Control cultures received a CEFX pool, an HIV-1 Nef pool, or no peptide.

As for treatment: roughly 10-day PBMC culture with coronavirus spike peptide pools or control peptides (ViraFEST assay). PCR positivity dates ran from March to December 2020, preceding US Alpha, Beta and Delta variants. Every well contained 1.5 million to 2.5 million PBMCs, which were grown with around 10 IU/ml IL-2 and about 9.5 ug/ml peptide pools. The Oncomine TCR Beta short-read assay sequenced DNA from cultured CD4+ T cells. TCRdb used MiXCR to reprocess the PCR reads, holding one entry per CDR3 protein. The table records approximately 9,000 distinct CDR3 sequences, about 66% of them present only once. To note about this clonotype: Its antigen is unknown.

Germline V CDR1 and CDR2: SGHRS, YFSETQ. The germline V and J ends were trimmed by 0 bases and 7 bases, with 16 bases remaining between them. The CDR3 sequence is 15 residues long. The chain combines TRBV5-1 with TRBJ1-2, with a tentative D call TRBD1 (6 bases). Sequencing used CD4+ T cells from blood, cultured in vitro. The sequence came from a human donor who had recovered from COVID-19. CDR3 region: CASSLAWLGARGYTF. CDR3 in DNA: TGCGCCAGCAGCTTGGCATGGCTGGGGGCGCGTGGCTACACCTTC.